These T cell receptor beta chains were read from a single sample in a study of cytomegalovirus exposure and HLA in healthy donors. TCRdb's table, derived via immunoSEQ multiplex PCR, lists solely in-frame clones and lacks some. This sample has 150,000 or so clones, with around 74% found just once. Source material: PBMCs. These receptor sequences come from a female donor in good health and CMV-seronegative. Both conserved end residues are part of each CDR3. The D gene is left open where the match is weak. Expanded clones get a size class; other rows say once, few or many, or leave the size out.

cdr3_nt	cdr3_aa	cdr3_length	clone_size	d_call	j_call	v_call
TGTGCCAGCAGTTTGTCAAACACCGACAGATCCTACGAGCAGTACTTC	CASSLSNTDRSYEQYF	16	.	.	TRBJ2-7	TRBV27
TGTTCCAGCAGCCGGTCCGACAGGATGAACACTGAAGCTTTCTTT	CSSSRSDRMNTEAFF	15	.	.	TRBJ1-1	TRBV7-9
TGTGCCAGCAGGGTGACAGGGACTAACTATGGCTACACCTTC	CASRVTGTNYGYTF	14	.	TRBD1	TRBJ1-2	TRBV27
TGTGCCAGCAGCCCACCGGGGGGAAATGAGCAGTTCTTC	CASSPPGGNEQFF	13	.	TRBD2	TRBJ2-1	TRBV2
TGCGCCAGCAGTTCGTCTCCCAGGCAGCCCCAGCATTTT	CASSSSPRQPQHF	13	.	.	TRBJ1-5	TRBV5-1
TGTGCCAGCAGTGGAATAACAGGGGCCCATCTCTCCTACAATGAGCAGTTCTTC	CASSGITGAHLSYNEQFF	18	few	TRBD1	TRBJ2-1	TRBV2
TGTGCCAGTAGTCTAAGACACGACTACGATGGCTACACCTTC	CASSLRHDYDGYTF	14	few	.	TRBJ1-2	TRBV19
TGTGCCAGCAGTGGCAAGAGCTCCTATAATTCACCCCTCCACTTT	CASSGKSSYNSPLHF	15	.	.	TRBJ1-6	TRBV2
TGTGCCAGCAGCTCCGTCAGGGGCGTAGCTTTCTTT	CASSSVRGVAFF	12	.	.	TRBJ1-1	TRBV13
TGTGCCAGCAGTTTGTTCACTAGCGGGGGTCCGGACGAGCAGTACTTC	CASSLFTSGGPDEQYF	16	.	TRBD2	TRBJ2-7	TRBV27
TGCGCCAGCAGTTTTACCCTCAGCTACGAGCAGTACTTC	CASSFTLSYEQYF	13	.	.	TRBJ2-7	TRBV10-1
TGTGCCAGCAGCGCACCTGGAGGAGATACGCAGTATTTT	CASSAPGGDTQYF	13	.	.	TRBJ2-3	TRBV7-9
TGCGCCAGCAGCGTGGTTGGCCACCAAGAGACCCAGTACTTC	CASSVVGHQETQYF	14	.	.	TRBJ2-5	TRBV5-1
TGTGCCAGCAGCTGGCGGACAGGACTCCTCACAGATACGCAGTATTTT	CASSWRTGLLTDTQYF	16	.	TRBD1	TRBJ2-3	TRBV5-4
TGTGCCAGCTCAGAGACTCGAGAGGGCTACACCTTC	CASSETREGYTF	12	.	.	TRBJ1-2	TRBV18
TGTGCCAGCAGCTTCTGGACAGGGTTTGGCCGCCCGCCTGAAGCTTTCTTT	CASSFWTGFGRPPEAFF	17	.	TRBD1	TRBJ1-1	TRBV7-9
TGTGCCAGCAGCCCCCGAAATGGAGGAGAGCAGTACTTC	CASSPRNGGEQYF	13	.	.	TRBJ2-7	TRBV7-3
TGTGCCAGCAGATGGCCGGGACAGGGGAGGAATGAGCAGTTCTTC	CASRWPGQGRNEQFF	15	.	TRBD1	TRBJ2-1	TRBV6-1
TGTGCCAGCAGCGTAGGGACGGGACAGGGTTCCTACGAGCAGTACTTC	CASSVGTGQGSYEQYF	16	few	TRBD1	TRBJ2-7	TRBV9
TGCGCCAGCAGCTGGGGCCGGGACAACTCCTACAATGAGCAGTTCTTC	CASSWGRDNSYNEQFF	16	.	.	TRBJ2-1	TRBV5-1
TGTGCCAGCAGTGAAAGAACTATTCGCAATCAGCCCCAGCATTTT	CASSERTIRNQPQHF	15	.	.	TRBJ1-5	TRBV6-1
TGTGCCAGCAGCTTAGTGGGCAGAACCTACGAGCAGTACTTC	CASSLVGRTYEQYF	14	.	.	TRBJ2-7	TRBV7-9
TGTGCCAGCAGGGGGACTAGCGGGGGACGCACAGATACGCAGTATTTT	CASRGTSGGRTDTQYF	16	.	TRBD2	TRBJ2-3	TRBV18
TGTGCCAGCAGCTTGGCCGGGACAAGGGGAGCGGATACGCAGTATTTT	CASSLAGTRGADTQYF	16	.	.	TRBJ2-3	TRBV5-8
TGTGCCAGTAGTATTCCAGGGGGCTCAAGTCAGCCCCAGCATTTT	CASSIPGGSSQPQHF	15	.	TRBD1	TRBJ1-5	TRBV19
TGTGCCAGCAGTTACTCGATGGCCCCCAAGAAGGCTTTCTTT	CASSYSMAPKKAFF	14	.	.	TRBJ1-1	TRBV6-6
TGTGCCAGTAGTCTTGGCCGGGGGGCGAACTATGGCTACACCTTC	CASSLGRGANYGYTF	15	.	.	TRBJ1-2	TRBV19
TGTGCCAGCAGCTCACGGACAGGCTACGAGCAGTACTTC	CASSSRTGYEQYF	13	few	TRBD1	TRBJ2-7	TRBV11-3
TGTGCCAGCGAGGCACTAAGCTCCTACGAGCAGTACTTC	CASEALSSYEQYF	13	.	.	TRBJ2-7	TRBV7-9
TGTGCCAGCAGCGCGACAGGGACTGAAGCTTTCTTT	CASSATGTEAFF	12	.	TRBD1	TRBJ1-1	TRBV7-2
TGCGCCAGCAGCGCAGTGGGCAGCCCCCTCCCAGAGACCCAGTACTTC	CASSAVGSPLPETQYF	16	.	.	TRBJ2-5	TRBV5-1
TGCAGCGCCTCAGGGGGCACCGGGGAGCTGTTTTTT	CSASGGTGELFF	12	few	TRBD1	TRBJ2-2	TRBV29-1
TGCGCCAGCAGCTTGGGTGCGGAGGGCTTTAGCTACACCTTC	CASSLGAEGFSYTF	14	.	.	TRBJ1-2	TRBV5-1
TGTGCCAGCAGCTTAGACGCGGGTGTACGTTCACCCCTCCACTTT	CASSLDAGVRSPLHF	15	.	.	TRBJ1-6	TRBV11-2
TGTGCCAGCAGATCCCGGGACAGCCAGCAGTACTTC	CASRSRDSQQYF	12	.	TRBD1	TRBJ2-7	TRBV5-5
TGTGCCAGCAGCTACAGGGGAGACACCATATATTTT	CASSYRGDTIYF	12	.	TRBD1	TRBJ1-3	TRBV7-8
TGTGCCAGTAGGGTAAGGAGGGACGTTAACGAGCAGTACTTC	CASRVRRDVNEQYF	14	.	.	TRBJ2-7	TRBV19
TGCGCCAGCAGCTTGGGGGCGCAGGGGGGACAAGAGACCCAGTACTTC	CASSLGAQGGQETQYF	16	few	.	TRBJ2-5	TRBV5-1
TGTGCCATCAAAGGGACTAGCGGGGCCTACGAGCAGTACTTC	CAIKGTSGAYEQYF	14	few	TRBD2	TRBJ2-7	TRBV10-3
TGTGCCAGCAGTTCCGGGGACAGGGTCTATGGCTACACCTTC	CASSSGDRVYGYTF	14	.	TRBD1	TRBJ1-2	TRBV6-5
TGTGCCAGCAGCCTGGGGACAGGGAACACTGAAGCTTTCTTT	CASSLGTGNTEAFF	14	.	TRBD1	TRBJ1-1	TRBV7-3
TGTGCCAGCAGCCCCGCGGCGGGAGCCAAAAACATTCAGTACTTC	CASSPAAGAKNIQYF	15	.	.	TRBJ2-4	TRBV5-6
TGTGCCAGCTCACGCGAGTACGAGCAGTACTTC	CASSREYEQYF	11	few	.	TRBJ2-7	TRBV18